What follows describes a single TCR beta chain. Its target is not known. Using a J-beta primer mix together with a sample-barcoded 5' primer, a second PCR was run for about 6 to 11 cycles. TCRdb redid the calling of the 5' RACE reads with MiXCR, one entry per CDR3 protein. This table holds hundreds of thousands of distinct CDR3 sequences, 56% found once. CDR1 and CDR2 from the germline V gene are SGHRS and YFSETQ. The V end lost 6 bases, the J end lost 0 bases, and 14 bases lay between the germline ends. The CDR3 has 15 residues. This specimen comes from a study of blood T cells in healthy people across ages. General study findings and limits: In older individuals, TCR beta diversity per million T cells was lower, falling roughly linearly with age. Estimates based on one million T cells were treated as lower bounds.

The sequenced sample was blood. V is TRBV5-1 and J is TRBJ2-3; the D gene is possibly TRBD1 (5 bases). The source is a man aged 35 to 55 in good health. CDR3 sequence reads: CASNDKGPSTDTQYF. CDR3 DNA sequence: TGCGCCAGCAATGACAAGGGGCCGAGCACAGATACGCAGTATTTT.